The T cell receptor (beta chain) described here comes from a study of blood T cell repertoires in COVID-19. Authors' processing steps: Reference gene primer amplification yielded estimated nucleated cell counts. Clones were read by immunoSEQ multiplex PCR, and TCRdb kept only the in-frame ones, dropping some. V, J and clone size derive from that table, while D and trimming were established from the DNA sequence. The repertoire holds about 250,000 clones, with 70% to 90% as singletons. Each participant's cohort was designated according to participant-reported clinical history. The study recruited exposed participants who had met a COVID-19 case within 2 weeks before entry. Germline V gene data show CDR1 as GTSNPN and CDR2 as SVGIG (reference sequence). The CDR3 has 12 amino acids. Trimming shortened V by 3 bases and J by 3 bases, and 8 bases separated the two germline ends.

Sequencing was performed on PBMCs or T cells enriched from blood (not recorded which). The TCR was taken from a woman between 45 and 60 years old who had been exposed to COVID-19. This sequence joins TRBV30 and TRBJ2-5; weak D call: TRBD1 (6 bases). CDR3 residues: CAWSRGEETQYF. In nucleotides, the CDR3 is TGTGCCTGGAGCAGGGGTGAAGAGACCCAGTACTTC.